The 20 T cell receptor beta chains in this list originate from one sample, sequenced in a study of blood T cell repertoires in COVID-19. Using immunoSEQ multiplex PCR, the repertoire was profiled, and TCRdb retains in-frame clones only, with some absent. This table holds about 280,000 clones, 82% found once. Source material: PBMCs or T cells enriched from blood (not recorded which). Every receptor here comes from a man aged 40-55 years who had been exposed to COVID-19.

The V call is TRBV30, the J call TRBJ1-2; 8 positions match TRBD1. The CDR3 sequence is 13 residues long. After removal of 7 bases from V and 4 bases from J, the junction contained 8 bases not matched to a gene. Germline V gives CDR1 GTSNPN, CDR2 SVGIG (reference sequence). CDR3 protein: CASQTGGFYGYTF. The DNA for the CDR3 is TGTGCCTCTCAAACAGGGGGGTTCTATGGCTACACCTTC.

This clone occurred once. The V call is TRBV28, the J call TRBJ2-7; the match to TRBD2 covers 8 bases. The CDR3 is made up of 17 amino acids. In germline, CDR1 is MDHEN, CDR2 SYDVKM. The V gene end was trimmed by 1 base and the J gene end by 6 bases; junction bases not matched to a gene: 14. The CDR3 spells CASSLLSSGSFVGEQYF. The CDR3 DNA sequence: TGTGCCAGCAGTTTATTGTCCAGCGGGAGTTTTGTGGGCGAGCAGTACTTC.

V is TRBV24-1 and J is TRBJ2-1; TRBD2 is a possible D gene (6 bases). The CDR3 is 13 residues long. V dropped 9 bases and J dropped 7 bases, with 15 bases sitting between them. Germline loops: CDR1 KGHDR, CDR2 SFDVKD. The CDR3 bases are TGTGCCACCGGGGGAGGAAGGTGGAATGAGCAGTTCTTC. Its protein product is CATGGGRWNEQFF.

The CDR3 is CATSRDARGGDEQFF. The CDR3 DNA sequence: TGTGCCACCAGCAGAGACGCTCGGGGGGGTGATGAGCAGTTCTTC. The chain has TRBV15 and TRBJ2-1; 8 bases fit TRBD2. The ends lost 0 bases at V and 8 bases at J; junction bases unmatched: 6. The germline CDR1 and CDR2 sequences are LNHNV and YYDKDF (reference sequence). This CDR3 region has 15 residues.

This clone was seen more than once but under ten times. The DNA for the CDR3 is TGTGCCAGCAGTTTTCCGAATTCACCCCTCCACTTT. Translating gives CASSFPNSPLHF. The V call is TRBV12-3 or TRBV12-4, the J call TRBJ1-6; no clear D. V gave up 3 bases and J gave up 7 bases, with 4 bases separating them. This CDR3 comprises 12 residues.

This chain joins TRBV19 and TRBJ2-1; TRBD2 matches 10 bases. This CDR3 has 14 residues. The V gene end was trimmed by 7 bases and the J gene end by 7 bases; junction bases not matched to a gene: 7. The germline gives CDR1 LNHDA, CDR2 SQIVND (reference sequence). CDR3 amino acids: CASTQREGLNEQFF. CDR3 coding DNA: TGTGCCAGTACTCAGCGGGAGGGCCTAAATGAGCAGTTCTTC.

The V call is TRBV5-4, the J call TRBJ1-2; D might be TRBD1 (6 bases). The V and J ends lost 4 bases and 4 bases respectively, with 11 bases between them. This CDR3 has 13 residues. Germline V gene sequence: CDR1 SGHNT, CDR2 YYREEE (reference sequence). CDR3 DNA sequence: TGTGCCAGCAGCCGACAGGACCTCTATGGCTACACCTTC. Its translation: CASSRQDLYGYTF. The full variable domain, completed using reference TRBV5-4 and TRBJ1-2, is ETGVTQSPTHLIKTRGQQVTLRCSSQSGHNTVSWYQQALGQGPQFIFQYYREEENGRGNFPPRFSGLQFPNYSSELNVNALELDDSALYLCASSRQDLYGYTFGSGTRLTVV.

The chain joins TRBV2 to TRBJ2-2, with 7 bases aligning to TRBD2. With 3 bases clipped from V and 4 bases from J, the junction kept 5 bases outside the gene matches. This CDR3 is built from 15 residues. CDR1 and CDR2 from the germline V gene are SNHLY and FYNNEI. The CDR3 reads CASSEGAGPTGELFF. In nucleotides, the CDR3 is TGTGCCAGCAGTGAGGGAGCGGGGCCCACCGGGGAGCTGTTTTTT.

This sequence joins TRBV14 and TRBJ1-2; TRBD1 aligns across 10 bases. The CDR3 covers 15 residues. The ends lost 1 base at V and 5 bases at J; junction bases unmatched: 4. Germline CDR1 and CDR2: SGHDN and FVKESK. DNA of the CDR3: TGTGCCAGCAGCCAAGCCGGGACAGGGGCTTATGGCTACACCTTC. Translation gives CASSQAGTGAYGYTF.

The chain links TRBV24-1 to TRBJ2-2, with 10 positions matching TRBD1. V was pared by 6 bases and J by 6 bases, with 9 bases of the junction left unmatched. Germline values: CDR1 KGHDR, CDR2 SFDVKD. This CDR3 is 16 amino acids long. The CDR3 region is CATSPLRGQGSGELFF. CDR3 DNA: TGTGCCACCAGTCCACTCCGGGGACAGGGGTCCGGGGAGCTGTTTTTT.

The table lists this clone with a count of one. The chain uses TRBV15 and TRBJ2-7; TRBD1 matches 11 bases. Trimming took 0 bases from V and 4 from J; bases not matched to a gene: 11. The germline V gene has CDR1 LNHNV and CDR2 YYDKDF (reference sequence). The CDR3 totals 18 residues. The CDR3 DNA reads TGTGCCACCAGCAGAGAATTACCCGGGACAGGGGGTGTATACGAGCAGTACTTC. Translated: CATSRELPGTGGVYEQYF.

This sequence joins TRBV9 and TRBJ1-4; TRBD1 matches at 7 bases. Germline CDR1 SGDLS, CDR2 YYNGEE. J was trimmed by 4 bases and V by 0 bases; bases with no gene match: 3. The CDR3 totals 15 residues. The CDR3 is CASSVGDSFNEKLFF. The CDR3 DNA reads as TGTGCCAGCAGCGTAGGGGACAGCTTTAATGAAAAACTGTTTTTT.

About this clone: Distinct nucleotide sequences in the sample also encode this CDR3. This chain links TRBV18 with TRBJ1-1; D not certain. The CDR3 runs 12 residues. Germline CDR1 is KGHSH and CDR2 is LQKENI. V was cut by 3 bases and J by 7 bases, with 9 bases left in between. CDR3 in amino acids: CASSPSGGEAFF. CDR3 bases: TGTGCCAGCTCACCCTCTGGCGGTGAAGCTTTCTTT.

This clone was counted a few times. The V and J genes are TRBV6-5 and TRBJ1-1, with 7 bases aligning to TRBD1. Germline lookup yields CDR1 MNHEY and CDR2 SVGAGI. The V and J ends lost 2 bases and 8 bases, in that order; junction bases with no gene match: 5. The CDR3 contains 13 residues. CDR3: CASSYARGGEAFF. The CDR3 coding sequence is TGTGCCAGCAGTTACGCCAGAGGGGGCGAAGCTTTCTTT.

This clone has only one observation. The chain couples TRBV7-6 to TRBJ1-4, with TRBD1 identical over 8 bases. Germline-derived CDR1 and CDR2 are SGHVS and FNYEAQ. The CDR3 covers 15 residues. J lost 7 bases, V lost 5 bases, and 9 bases had no gene match. CDR3 coding DNA: TGTGCCAGCAGCCCGGGGGGACAGGCTAGTGAAAAACTGTTTTTT. Its translation: CASSPGGQASEKLFF.

The chain carries TRBV19 and TRBJ1-1; D is possibly TRBD1 (5 bases). CDR1 LNHDA and CDR2 SQIVND come from the germline V gene (reference sequence). The ends were cut back, 6 bases at V and 1 base at J, with 12 bases in the middle. The CDR3 length is 14 residues. The DNA of the CDR3 is TGTGCCAGTAGCGTACTAAGGGGGAACACTGAAGCTTTCTTT. Its protein is CASSVLRGNTEAFF.

CDR3 coding DNA: TGCAGCGTTTCGCGGGGGTCTAGCACTGAAGCTTTCTTT. Translated: CSVSRGSSTEAFF. V gene TRBV29-1 combines with J gene TRBJ1-1; tentative D call: TRBD1 (5 bases). The ends were cut back, 5 bases at V and 4 bases at J, with 14 bases in the middle. This CDR3 has 13 amino acids. CDR1 SQVTM and CDR2 ANQGSEA come from the germline V gene.

The chain uses TRBV2 and TRBJ2-7; TRBD1 might be the D (7 bases). CDR1 and CDR2 (germline): SNHLY, FYNNEI. The CDR3 totals 16 residues. Trimming shortened V by 0 bases and J by 4 bases, and 16 bases separated the two germline ends. CDR3 nucleotides: TGTGCCAGCAGTGAAGCCGCTGGAGGGGGCCGGTACGAGCAGTACTTC. Translating gives CASSEAAGGGRYEQYF.

The rearrangement links TRBV7-9 to TRBJ2-7; tentative D call: TRBD1 (6 bases). Deletions cut 5 bases from V and 2 bases from J, with 10 bases between. This CDR3 region has 13 residues. The V gene's germline CDR1 is SEHNR and CDR2 FQNEAQ (reference sequence). The CDR3 sequence is CASSANRAYEQYF. The DNA for the CDR3 is TGTGCCAGCAGCGCTAACAGGGCCTACGAGCAGTACTTC.

The J gene is TRBJ2-1, the V gene TRBV11-2; tentative D call: TRBD2 (6 bases). Looked up from germline, CDR1 is SGHAT and CDR2 is FQNNGV. The CDR3 covers 14 residues. Trimming stripped 3 bases from V and 1 base from J, with 7 bases between. CDR3 protein: CASSFRESYNEQFF. For the CDR3, the DNA is TGTGCCAGCAGCTTCCGGGAGTCCTACAATGAGCAGTTCTTC.